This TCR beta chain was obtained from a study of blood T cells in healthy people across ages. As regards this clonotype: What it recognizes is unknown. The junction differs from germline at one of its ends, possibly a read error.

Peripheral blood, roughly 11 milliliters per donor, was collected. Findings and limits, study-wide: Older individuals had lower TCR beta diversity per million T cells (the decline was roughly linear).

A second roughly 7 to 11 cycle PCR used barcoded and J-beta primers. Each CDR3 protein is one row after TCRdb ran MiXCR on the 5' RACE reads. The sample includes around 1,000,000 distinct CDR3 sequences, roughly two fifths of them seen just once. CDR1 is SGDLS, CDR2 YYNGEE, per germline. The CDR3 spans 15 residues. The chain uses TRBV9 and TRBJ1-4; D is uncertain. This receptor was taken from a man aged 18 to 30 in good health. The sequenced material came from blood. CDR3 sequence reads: CASSVATGLNEKLFF. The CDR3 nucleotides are TGTGCCAGTAGCGTAGCCACGGGGTTGAATGAAAAACTGTTTTTT. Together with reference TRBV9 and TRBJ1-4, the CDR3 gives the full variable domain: DSGVTQTPKHLITATGQRVTLRCSPRSGDLSVYWYQQSLDQGLQFLIQYYNGEERAKGNILERFSAQQFPDLHSELNLSSLELGDSALYFCASSVATGLNEKLFFGSGTQLSVL.